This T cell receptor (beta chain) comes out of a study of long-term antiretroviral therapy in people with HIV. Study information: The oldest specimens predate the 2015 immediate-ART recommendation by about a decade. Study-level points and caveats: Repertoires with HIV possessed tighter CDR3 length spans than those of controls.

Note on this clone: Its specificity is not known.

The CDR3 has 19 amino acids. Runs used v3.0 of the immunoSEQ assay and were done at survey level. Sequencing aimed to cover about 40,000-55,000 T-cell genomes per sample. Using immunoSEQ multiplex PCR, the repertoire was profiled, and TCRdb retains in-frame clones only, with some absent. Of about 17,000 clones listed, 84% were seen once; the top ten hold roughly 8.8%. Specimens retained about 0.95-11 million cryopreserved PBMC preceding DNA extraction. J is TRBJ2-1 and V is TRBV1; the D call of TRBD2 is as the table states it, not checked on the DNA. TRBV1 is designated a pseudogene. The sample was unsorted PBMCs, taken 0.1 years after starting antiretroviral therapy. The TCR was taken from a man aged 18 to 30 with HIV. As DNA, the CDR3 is TGCACCAGCAGCCAAGAGGGGAGGGGCCCTTGCGGGAGGATAGTCGAACAGTTCTTC. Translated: CTSSQEGRGPCGRIVEQFF.